The 2 T cell receptor beta chains below all came from one sample that was sequenced in a study of CD8+CD57+ T cells in acquired aplastic anemia. Patients included in sequencing had previously demonstrated CD8+CD57+ cell expansion by flow cytometry. Researchers used genomic DNA as the template to profile TCR beta VDJ and CDR3. Each CDR3 protein is one row after TCRdb ran MiXCR on the reads. The sample records a few hundred thousand distinct CDR3 sequences, approximately 58% being singletons. Sequencing input: sorted CD4+, CD8+, or CD8+CD57+ T cells (not recorded which) from PBMCs. Receptors originate from a human donor with aplastic anemia.

This clonotype was observed many times. V and J are TRBV20-1 and TRBJ1-2, with 7 nucleotides matching TRBD1. The germline gives CDR1 DFQATT, CDR2 SNEGSKA (reference sequence). Trimming removed 5 bases from V and 6 bases from J; junction bases left unmatched: 9. This CDR3 is 13 amino acids long. The CDR3 protein is CSAYPRQGHGYTF. DNA for the CDR3: TGCAGTGCTTATCCTCGACAGGGACATGGCTACACCTTC.

This clonotype was detected only a few times. V usage is TRBV6-5 and J usage is TRBJ2-7; 12 bases map to TRBD2. Looked up from germline, CDR1 is MNHEY and CDR2 is SVGAGI. Trimming took 6 bases from V and 3 from J; bases not matched to a gene: 6. This CDR3 region has 15 residues. CDR3 region: CASSPRTSGNYEQYF. The DNA of the CDR3 is TGTGCCAGCAGCCCAAGGACTAGCGGGAACTACGAGCAGTACTTC.